The 10 T cell receptor beta chains below were found in one sample sequenced in a study of a mutant IDH1 vaccine in newly diagnosed glioma. Time point specified: week 5, during vaccination. Vaccination comprised doses that each held 300 ug of mutant IDH1 20-mer peptide, plus topical imiquimod. No antigen is known for these receptors. Assay: immunoSEQ multiplex PCR; the TCRdb copy retains only in-frame clones and omits some. This table has around 30,000 clones, around 58% appearing once. The source was PBMCs, collected from a glioma patient whose treatment included an IDH1 peptide vaccine. These receptors all come from a woman between 18 and 30 years old with glioma.

This chain uses TRBV4-1 with TRBJ2-1; unclear D gene. The V gene lost 6 bases and the J gene lost 7 bases, with 16 bases spanning the gap. Germline CDR1 and CDR2: MGHRA and YSYEKL. The CDR3 covers 14 residues. CDR3 nucleotide sequence: TGCGCCAGCAGTCCTATCTCTATGGGGAATGAGCAGTTCTTC. Translation: CASSPISMGNEQFF.

In this sample, this clone turned up a few times. The rearrangement links TRBV11-1 to TRBJ2-2; no reliable D call. The germline V gene has CDR1 SGHAT and CDR2 FQDESV (reference sequence). Trimming cost V 6 bases and J 4 bases, with 9 bases left between them. CDR3 length: 13 residues. This chain's CDR3 is CASSLDPTGELFF. Here the CDR3 DNA reads TGTGCCAGCAGTCTCGACCCCACCGGGGAGCTGTTTTTT. The full variable domain, rest sourced from reference TRBV11-1 and TRBJ2-2, is EAEVAQSPRYKITEKSQAVAFWCDPISGHATLYWYRQILGQGPELLVQFQDESVVDDSQLPKDRFSAERLKGVDSTLKIQPAELGDSAMYLCASSLDPTGELFFGEGSRLTVL.

This clone was seen more than once but under ten times. This rearrangement joins TRBV2 to TRBJ2-2, with D unclear. The germline CDR1 and CDR2 sequences are SNHLY and FYNNEI. Trimming left V 9 bases short and J 7 bases short, with 15 bases between. The CDR3 contains 13 residues. The CDR3: CASRLNENGELFF. CDR3 DNA sequence: TGTGCCAGTCGACTCAATGAAAACGGGGAGCTGTTTTTT.

V and J are TRBV15 and TRBJ2-2; D may match TRBD1 or TRBD2 (5 bases each). V lost 5 bases to trimming and J lost 4 bases, with 14 bases between them. The CDR3 spans 15 residues. Germline V gives CDR1 LNHNV, CDR2 YYDKDF (reference sequence). In DNA form, the CDR3 reads TGTGCCACCAGCTCCGACCGGGGCCTCACCGGGGAGCTGTTTTTT. As protein: CATSSDRGLTGELFF.

This sequence joins TRBV15 and TRBJ1-5; possibly TRBD1 for D (5 bases). The CDR3 runs to 16 residues. The germline V and J ends were trimmed by 3 bases and 0 bases, with 12 bases remaining between them. Germline V lookup: CDR1 LNHNV, CDR2 YYDKDF (reference sequence). This CDR3 reads CATSSNRRDSNQPQHF. The CDR3 DNA reads TGTGCCACCAGCAGTAATCGCAGGGATAGCAATCAGCCCCAGCATTTT.

The chain combines TRBV4-1 with TRBJ2-7; 7 bases line up with TRBD1. CDR3 length: 14 amino acids. V was clipped by 5 bases and J by 2 bases; unmatched bases: 6. Germline loops: CDR1 MGHRA, CDR2 YSYEKL. The CDR3 is CASSSRTGAYEQYF. The CDR3 DNA follows: TGCGCCAGCAGCTCCCGGACAGGAGCCTACGAGCAGTACTTC.

The rearrangement uses TRBV4-2 and TRBJ2-2; D is ambiguous. V lost 5 bases, J lost 7 bases, and 5 bases lay in between. This CDR3 is 11 amino acids long. Germline V gene lookup returns CDR1 LGHNA and CDR2 YNFKEQ. The CDR3 region is CASSLVGELFF. DNA of the CDR3: TGTGCCAGCAGCTTGGTCGGGGAGCTGTTTTTT.

This chain joins TRBV29-1 and TRBJ2-2; D not resolved. V shed 1 base and J shed 6 bases, with 6 bases lying between them. Per germline, CDR1 SQVTM and CDR2 ANQGSEA. The CDR3 runs to 12 residues. The CDR3 region is CSVEGRAGELFF. CDR3 in DNA: TGCAGCGTTGAAGGAAGGGCCGGGGAGCTGTTTTTT.

The chain uses TRBV7-8 and TRBJ1-2; D may be TRBD1 (5 bases). Germline V CDR1 and CDR2: SGHVS, FQNEAQ. The CDR3 spans 14 residues. V was clipped by 3 bases and J by 5 bases, with 13 bases between them. The CDR3 DNA sequence: TGTGCCAGCAGCTTTGGGACCGACTCATATGGCTACACCTTC. Its protein is CASSFGTDSYGYTF. Variable domain in full (rest from reference TRBV7-8 and TRBJ1-2): GAGVSQSPRYKVAKRGQDVALRCDPISGHVSLFWYQQALGQGPEFLTYFQNEAQLDKSGLPSDRFFAERPEGSVSTLKIQRTQQEDSAVYLCASSFGTDSYGYTFGSGTRLTVV.

The chain carries TRBV7-2 and TRBJ2-2; the D is unclear. Germline CDR1 reads SGHTA; CDR2 reads FQGNSA. The V end lost 2 bases, the J end lost 5 bases, and 6 bases lay between the germline ends. The CDR3 has 13 residues. Written as DNA, the CDR3 is TGTGCCAGCAGCTTATCTATTACCGGGGAGCTGTTTTTT. As protein: CASSLSITGELFF.